Below are 8 T cell receptor beta chains sequenced from a single sample in a study of tumor-infiltrating lymphocytes in primary liver carcinoma. The investigators made TCR beta cDNA from approximately 0.5 ug total RNA, using a constant-region primer. Three rounds of nested multiplex PCR with slightly modified ARM-PCR produced TCR beta libraries. Rounds one and two of PCR, each of 10 cycles, were primed with TRBV1-TRBV30 forward primers and a C-beta reverse primer. Each CDR3 protein gets one entry after TCRdb re-called the multiplex PCR reads with MiXCR. The sample lists fewer than 350,000 distinct CDR3 sequences; around three fifths were seen once. Unsorted whole blood yielded blood RNA, and germline DNA was extracted as well. The sample taken for sequencing was peripheral blood. Receptor source: a man in his forties with primary liver carcinoma and hepatitis B virus infection.

At least ten counts were recorded for this clonotype. The rearrangement joins TRBV14 to TRBJ2-1, with D possibly called TRBD1 or TRBD2 (7 bases each). Trimming pared 6 bases from V and 0 bases from J, leaving 21 bases between. The V gene's germline CDR1 is SGHDN and CDR2 FVKESK. The CDR3 runs 18 residues. The CDR3 sequence: CASRETTGEGVSYNEQFF. In DNA form, the CDR3 reads TGTGCCAGCAGAGAGACTACAGGGGAGGGGGTCTCCTACAATGAGCAGTTCTTC.

This sequence joins TRBV28 and TRBJ1-5; maybe TRBD1 (6 bases). Germline lookup yields CDR1 MDHEN and CDR2 SYDVKM. V gave up 5 bases and J gave up 6 bases, with 11 bases separating them. This CDR3 comprises 13 residues. Here the CDR3 DNA reads TGTGCCAGCAGTCTGGGGGGCGTTCAGCCCCAGCATTTT. Protein: CASSLGGVQPQHF.

A note on this clonotype: Given a much more abundant clone one base away, this may be a read error. The chain couples TRBV6-1 to TRBJ2-1; D possibly uses TRBD1 or TRBD2 (5 bases each). This CDR3 spans 14 amino acids. Looked up from germline, CDR1 is MNHNS and CDR2 is SASEGT. The germline V and J ends were trimmed by 1 base and 6 bases, with 10 bases remaining between them. This CDR3 reads CASSEEWGINEQFF. The CDR3 DNA sequence: TGTGCCAGCAGTGAAGAGTGGGGGATCAATGAGCAGTTCTTC.

At least ten counts were recorded for this clonotype. Written as DNA, the CDR3 is TGTGCCAGCAGTGGAGGGACTCCATATGGCTACACCTTC. Its protein is CASSGGTPYGYTF. V usage is TRBV6-2 or TRBV6-3 and J usage is TRBJ1-2, with a tentative D call TRBD1 (5 bases). Germline assignment: CDR1 MNHEY and CDR2 SVGEGT. The CDR3 loop spans 13 amino acids. The V end was cut by 5 bases, the J end by 5 bases, with 12 bases between.

Comment on this clonotype: This may be a read error, as it is one base from a much larger clone. The chain combines TRBV4-1 with TRBJ2-3; D is possibly TRBD1 (6 bases). The CDR3 is made up of 16 amino acids. Per germline, CDR1 MGHRA and CDR2 YSYEKL. The CDR3 loop reads CASSQDWQGWADTQFF. The CDR3 nucleotides read TGCGCCAGCAGCCAAGATTGGCAGGGGTGGGCAGATACGCAGTTTTTT.

Regarding this clonotype: One junction end does not reproduce the germline sequence, and a read error may be involved. The chain recombines TRBV12-3 or TRBV12-4 with TRBJ2-1; 9 bases map to TRBD2. The CDR3 runs to 15 residues. The CDR3 sequence is CATSSLAGGANEQFF. In nucleotides, the CDR3 is TGTGCCACCAGTTCCTTGGCGGGAGGGGCCAATGAGCAGTTCTTC.

Details on this clonotype: It may be a read error: a sequence one base away is much more abundant. V gene TRBV5-5 combines with J gene TRBJ2-1; 7 nucleotides align to TRBD2. CDR1 is SGHKS, CDR2 YYEKEE, per germline (reference sequence). This CDR3 is built from 14 residues. The V and J ends lost 1 base and 8 bases, in that order; junction bases with no gene match: 6. The DNA of the CDR3 is TGTGCCAGCAGCTTGTTAGGACTAGTGTATGAGCAGTTCTTC. Translation gives CASSLLGLVYEQFF.

With regard to this clonotype: Germline is not matched at one junction end, which may reflect a read error. As DNA, the CDR3 is TGCGGCGTTGAAGACAGTTATAGTGGTGAGCAGTTCTTC. It translates to CGVEDSYSGEQFF. The rearrangement links TRBV29-1 to TRBJ2-1, with D maybe TRBD1 (5 bases). The CDR3 length is 13 residues. Looked up from germline, CDR1 is SQVTM and CDR2 is ANQGSEA.